This TCR beta chain derives from a study of vaccination and CD4 T cells after COVID-19. Turning to the study itself: Post-vaccine sampling followed dose two by a median 72 days (range 14 to 241).

Researchers used the Oncomine TCR Beta short-read assay to sequence DNA from cultured CD4+ T cells. From cultured CD4+ T cells, genomic DNA was extracted. TCRdb reprocessed the PCR reads via MiXCR and lists one record per CDR3 protein. The data show around 19,000 distinct CDR3 sequences, with roughly 40% seen just once and roughly 8.4% held by the top ten. This clonotype was detected a few times. Its matching antigen is unknown. Germline assignment: CDR1 MGHDK and CDR2 SYGVNS. Trimming pared 1 base from V and 8 bases from J, leaving 12 bases between. The CDR3 runs 15 residues. The treatment is: approximately 11-day PBMC culture with coronavirus spike peptide pools or control peptides (ViraFEST assay). Positive PCR tests were logged from March through December 2020, ahead of US Alpha, Beta and Delta variants.

The receptor's source is a human donor who had recovered from COVID-19. The sample comprised CD4+ T cells from blood, cultured in vitro. This chain connects TRBV25-1 to TRBJ1-6, with D perhaps matching TRBD1 (6 bases). CDR3 bases: TGTGCCAGCAGTGAATTCAGGGCAGGGGATTCACCCCTCCACTTT. It yields the protein CASSEFRAGDSPLHF.